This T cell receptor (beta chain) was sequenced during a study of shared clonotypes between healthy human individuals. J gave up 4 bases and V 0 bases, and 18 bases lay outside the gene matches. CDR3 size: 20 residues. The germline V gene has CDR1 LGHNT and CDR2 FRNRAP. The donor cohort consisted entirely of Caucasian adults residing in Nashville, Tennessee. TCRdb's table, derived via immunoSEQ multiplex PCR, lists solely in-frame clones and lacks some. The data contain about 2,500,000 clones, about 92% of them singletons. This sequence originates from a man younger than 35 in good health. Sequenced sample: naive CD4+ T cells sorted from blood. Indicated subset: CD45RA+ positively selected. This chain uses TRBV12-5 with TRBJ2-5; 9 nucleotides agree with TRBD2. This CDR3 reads CASGLVPKGVAGGLGETQYF. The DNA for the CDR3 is TGTGCTAGTGGTTTGGTACCGAAGGGGGTGGCGGGAGGGTTGGGAGAGACCCAGTACTTC.